Each of the 26 T cell receptor beta chains below was sequenced from the same sample in a study of CD8 T cells in ankylosing spondylitis (dated by TCRdb to 2015 to 2018). The library was built by means of 5' RACE. Instrument used: Illumina HiSeq 2500. TCRdb cleaned the public reads at Q25 with fastp, built clones with MiXCR and kept in-frame beta chains. Entries that share a CDR3 protein sequence are merged under the most common genes and DNA. This sample is represented by about 36,000 distinct CDR3 sequences; 4.5% to 6% of them were singletons. Approximately 12% of the sample lies in the top ten. The sequencing input was blood, either unsorted or a sorted T cell fraction (not recorded which). These receptors came from a male donor with ankylosing spondylitis or in good health (not recorded which).

At least ten counts were recorded for this clonotype. The J gene is TRBJ1-1, the V gene TRBV9, with no clear D. Germline V gives CDR1 SGDLS, CDR2 YYNGEE. CDR3 length equals 19 residues. The ends were cut back, 4 bases at V and 3 bases at J, with 28 bases in the middle. This CDR3 is CASSPSSRAGVEDYTEAFF. The CDR3, as DNA: TGTGCCAGCAGCCCGAGTAGCCGGGCCGGAGTTGAGGACTACACTGAAGCTTTCTTT.

The sample holds many counts of this clonotype. This sequence joins TRBV5-1 and TRBJ2-7, with 7 bases lining up with TRBD2. CDR3 length: 14 amino acids. Germline V gene data show CDR1 as SGHRS and CDR2 as YFSETQ. J was trimmed by 3 bases and V by 4 bases; bases with no gene match: 7. CDR3 residues: CASSAAGGIYEQYF. CDR3 sequence (DNA): TGCGCCAGCAGCGCCGCCGGGGGGATCTACGAGCAGTACTTC.

This clonotype was seen many times. The chain is built from TRBV5-5 and TRBJ2-3; D is uncertain. Germline CDR1 is SGHKS and CDR2 is YYEKEE (reference sequence). V gave up 2 bases and J gave up 4 bases, with 11 bases separating them. This CDR3 spans 14 amino acids. DNA for the CDR3: TGTGCCAGCAGCTTAAGATCGGGTCCAGATACGCAGTATTTT. This encodes CASSLRSGPDTQYF.

As concerns this clonotype: This may come from a read error, since a much larger clone is one base off. The J gene is TRBJ2-1, the V gene TRBV7-8; D ambiguous. Germline CDR1 reads SGHVS; CDR2 reads FQNEAQ. V lost 6 bases and J lost 4, with 13 bases in between. There are 14 residues in the CDR3. CDR3: CASSGEQIYNEQFF. CDR3 nucleotide sequence: TGTGCCAGCAGTGGGGAACAGATATACAATGAGCAGTTCTTC.

This clonotype has at least ten counts. V gene TRBV6-5 combines with J gene TRBJ2-1; D may be TRBD2 (5 bases). V was clipped by 4 bases and J by 9 bases, with 7 bases between them. The CDR3 sequence is 11 residues long. Germline lookup yields CDR1 MNHEY and CDR2 SVGAGI. CDR3 residues: CASSLEGEQFF. The CDR3 DNA sequence: TGTGCCAGCAGTTTAGAGGGTGAGCAGTTCTTC.

This clonotype was counted many times. This rearrangement joins TRBV4-2 to TRBJ2-3; 8 bases align to TRBD2. Trimming at V came to 0 bases and at J to 3 bases, leaving 8 bases not matched to a gene. The length of the CDR3 is 17 residues. Germline V gene lookup returns CDR1 LGHNA and CDR2 YNFKEQ. Here the CDR3 reads CASSQDGAGGWTDTQYF. The CDR3 DNA sequence: TGTGCCAGCAGCCAAGATGGCGCGGGAGGCTGGACAGATACGCAGTATTTT.

This clonotype has a count of ten or more. The chain carries TRBV28 and TRBJ2-7; tentative D call: TRBD2 (6 bases). The CDR3 consists of 14 residues. The ends were cut back, 0 bases at V and 6 bases at J, with 12 bases in the middle. From germline, CDR1 is MDHEN and CDR2 SYDVKM. The CDR3 region is CASSLWGREAEQYF. The CDR3, as DNA: TGTGCCAGCAGTTTATGGGGCAGGGAGGCCGAGCAGTACTTC.

This clonotype was counted ten times or more. The chain has TRBV11-2 and TRBJ1-6; TRBD1 matches 9 bases. This CDR3 contains 17 residues. Looked up from germline, CDR1 is SGHAT and CDR2 is FQNNGV. The trim removed 0 bases at V and 3 bases at J, leaving 3 bases unmatched. The CDR3 here is CASSLEGTGLYNSPLHF. The CDR3 DNA follows: TGTGCCAGCAGCTTAGAGGGGACAGGGCTCTATAATTCACCCCTCCACTTT.

As regards this clonotype: Given a much more abundant clone one base away, this may be a read error. The chain combines TRBV19 with TRBJ1-5, with a tentative D call TRBD1 (5 bases). The CDR3 loop spans 14 amino acids. V was shortened by 5 bases and J by 5 bases, with 13 bases between the two germline ends. Germline V gene sequence: CDR1 LNHDA, CDR2 SQIVND (reference sequence). The CDR3 spells CASSRGATYQPQHF. CDR3 in DNA: TGTGCCAGTAGTCGCGGGGCTACTTATCAGCCCCAGCATTTT.

This clonotype was observed many times. The chain is built from TRBV28 and TRBJ1-1; D is undetermined. Per the germline V gene, CDR1 is MDHEN and CDR2 is SYDVKM. Trimming took 7 bases from V and 0 from J, leaving 3 bases between them. This CDR3 spans 11 amino acids. CDR3 nucleotides: TGTGCCAGCATCCTGAACACTGAAGCTTTCTTT. This codes for CASILNTEAFF.

This clonotype was counted only a few times. The chain uses TRBV4-1 and TRBJ2-7, with unresolved D. Trimming took off 2 bases at V and 6 bases at J, with 14 bases between the two ends. The CDR3 loop spans 14 amino acids. Looked up from germline, CDR1 is MGHRA and CDR2 is YSYEKL. As DNA, the CDR3 is TGCGCCAGCAGCCAACGGCTTCGGGTCGGCGAGCAGTACTTC. It is translated as CASSQRLRVGEQYF.

The sample holds many counts of this clonotype. The chain joins TRBV20-1 to TRBJ2-3; 7 nucleotides match TRBD2. Unmatched junction bases numbered 9, after V lost 3 bases and J lost 6 bases. This CDR3 region has 14 residues. Germline V gene sequence: CDR1 DFQATT, CDR2 SNEGSKA (reference sequence). The CDR3 DNA reads as TGCAGTGCTAGGATCGGCGGGAGAGGGGATACGCAGTATTTT. It translates to CSARIGGRGDTQYF.

The sample holds many counts of this clonotype. The rearrangement links TRBV20-1 to TRBJ2-5, with D possibly TRBD1 on 5 matching bases. V gave up 0 bases and J gave up 5 bases, with 13 bases separating them. CDR3 length: 14 residues. The germline gives CDR1 DFQATT, CDR2 SNEGSKA (reference sequence). The CDR3 DNA reads TGCAGTGCTAGAGATGGGGCCGGCTGGGAGACCCAGTACTTC. Translating gives CSARDGAGWETQYF.

Many counts were recorded for this clonotype. This chain joins TRBV5-4 and TRBJ1-3; D not resolved. Germline CDR1 reads SGHNT; CDR2 reads YYREEE (reference sequence). The CDR3 length is 13 residues. V lost 4 bases and J 3 bases, leaving 8 bases between the germline ends. The DNA for the CDR3 is TGTGCCAGCAGCCCCCCCGTTGGAAACACCATATATTTT. It specifies CASSPPVGNTIYF.

Regarding this clonotype: A much larger clone differs from this one at a single base, so this may be a read error. CDR3: CASSFTHRTEVYGYTF. The CDR3 region has the DNA TGCGCCAGCAGCTTTACACACCGGACCGAAGTCTATGGCTACACCTTC. This chain connects TRBV5-1 to TRBJ1-2, with unresolved D. Germline-derived CDR1 and CDR2 are SGHRS and YFSETQ. V gave up 2 bases and J gave up 4 bases, with 18 bases separating them. CDR3 length: 16 amino acids.

Ten or more counts support this clonotype. The chain employs TRBV11-2 and TRBJ2-1; 9 bases agree with TRBD2. This CDR3 is 16 amino acids long. V lost 5 bases to trimming and J lost 5 bases; unmatched junction nucleotides: 10. Germline CDR1 SGHAT, CDR2 FQNNGV. CDR3 residues: CASSVSSGRTNNEQFF. CDR3 DNA sequence: TGTGCCAGCAGCGTCTCGAGCGGGAGGACGAACAATGAGCAGTTCTTC.

This clonotype was seen repeatedly, ten times or more. V and J are TRBV16 and TRBJ2-7; weak D call: TRBD2 (6 bases). Germline CDR1 and CDR2: KGHSY and FQNENV. V gave up 1 base and J gave up 5 bases, with 9 bases separating them. The CDR3 contains 13 residues. The CDR3 protein is CASSQWSGDEQYF. CDR3 in DNA: TGTGCCAGCAGCCAATGGTCGGGGGACGAGCAGTACTTC.

This clonotype appeared many times. J is TRBJ2-1 and V is TRBV11-2; 13 nucleotides align to TRBD2. The germline V gene encodes CDR1 SGHAT and CDR2 FQNNGV. V was pared by 7 bases and J by 4 bases, with 4 bases of the junction left unmatched. The CDR3 runs 15 residues. CDR3 sequence (DNA): TGTGCCAGCATCCGGACTAGCGGGGGATACAATGAGCAGTTCTTC. This encodes CASIRTSGGYNEQFF.

This clonotype was found a few times. The rearrangement uses TRBV2 and TRBJ2-1; D not resolved. This CDR3 is built from 11 residues. Germline V gene data show CDR1 as SNHLY and CDR2 as FYNNEI. The V and J ends lost 4 bases and 6 bases respectively, with 4 bases between them. The CDR3 protein is CASSVVNEQFF. In nucleotides, the CDR3 is TGTGCCAGCAGTGTAGTCAATGAGCAGTTCTTC.

A remark on this clonotype: This could be a read error, since a much larger clone is one nucleotide away. The chain links TRBV6-5 to TRBJ1-2; perhaps TRBD1 as D (5 bases). The V gene's germline CDR1 is MNHEY and CDR2 SVGAGI. The CDR3 consists of 14 residues. CDR3 coding DNA: TGTGCCAGCAGTTATGAGGGGCGGGCCTATGACTACACCTTC. Amino acid sequence: CASSYEGRAYDYTF.

In this sample, this clonotype turned up many times. The chain is built from TRBV18 and TRBJ1-5; D not resolved. Germline CDR1 is KGHSH and CDR2 is LQKENI. This CDR3 has 15 residues. Trimming removed 2 bases at V and 3 bases at J, with 11 bases between. CDR3 sequence (DNA): TGTGCCAGCTCACCAAGGCAGGCGAACAATCAGCCCCAGCATTTT. It codes for CASSPRQANNQPQHF. The variable domain in full, with the rest retrieved from reference TRBV18 and TRBJ1-5, is NAGVMQNPRHLVRRRGQEARLRCSPMKGHSHVYWYRQLPEEGLKFMVYLQKENIIDESGMPKERFSAEFPKEGPSILRIQQVVRGDSAAYFCASSPRQANNQPQHFGDGTRLSIL.

Ten or more counts support this clonotype. The chain uses TRBV15 and TRBJ2-1; TRBD1 matches 8 bases. V lost 3 bases and J lost 5; bases outside the gene matches: 6. CDR1 LNHNV and CDR2 YYDKDF come from the germline V gene (reference sequence). The CDR3 runs to 15 residues. In DNA, the CDR3 is TGTGCCACCAGCAGTCATGGACAGGGTGACAATGAGCAGTTCTTC. Encoded protein: CATSSHGQGDNEQFF.

As to this clonotype: A clone one base away is much larger, so this may be a read error. This chain connects TRBV18 to TRBJ2-3, with D perhaps matching TRBD1 (6 bases). Germline V gene sequence: CDR1 KGHSH, CDR2 LQKENI. The CDR3 consists of 15 residues. The CDR3 protein is CVSSPIRGRTDTQYF. CDR3 DNA sequence: TGTGTCAGCTCACCAATCAGGGGTCGCACAGATACGCAGTATTTT.

The chain carries TRBV20-1 and TRBJ2-5; D tentatively fits TRBD1 or TRBD2 (5 bases each). V was cut by 4 bases and J by 1 base, with 22 bases left in between. CDR3 length: 17 amino acids. Looked up from germline, CDR1 is DFQATT and CDR2 is SNEGSKA (reference sequence). For the CDR3, the DNA is TGCAGTGCTAAGGGGCAGGGCTCGTGGGGGACCCAAGAGACCCAGTACTTC. Translating it yields CSAKGQGSWGTQETQYF.

The sample holds many counts of this clonotype. The CDR3 region has the DNA TGTGCCTGGAGTGTACGAAGGACCGGGACTAGTGTTAACACCGGGGAGCTGTTTTTT. Amino acid sequence: CAWSVRRTGTSVNTGELFF. This chain uses TRBV30 with TRBJ2-2; 8 nucleotides align to TRBD2. The CDR3 sequence is 19 residues long. Per germline, CDR1 GTSNPN and CDR2 SVGIG (reference sequence). The ends lost 0 bases at V and 2 bases at J; junction bases unmatched: 14.

This clonotype was recorded many times. CDR3: CASSVGLAGGTLAKNIQYF. CDR3 bases: TGTGCCAGCAGCGTAGGGCTAGCGGGAGGAACGTTGGCCAAAAACATTCAGTACTTC. This chain uses TRBV9 with TRBJ2-4, with 11 nucleotides matching TRBD2. The CDR3 has 19 residues. The ends lost 0 bases at V and 1 base at J; junction bases unmatched: 9. Germline lookup yields CDR1 SGDLS and CDR2 YYNGEE.